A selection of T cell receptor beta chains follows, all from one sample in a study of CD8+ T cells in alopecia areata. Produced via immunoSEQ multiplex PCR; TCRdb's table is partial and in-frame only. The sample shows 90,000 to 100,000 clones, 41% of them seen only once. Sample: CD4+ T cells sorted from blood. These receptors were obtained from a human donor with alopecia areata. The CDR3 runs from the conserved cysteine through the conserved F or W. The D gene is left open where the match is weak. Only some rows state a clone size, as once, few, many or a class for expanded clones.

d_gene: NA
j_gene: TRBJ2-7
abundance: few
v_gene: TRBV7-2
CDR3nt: TGTGCCAGCAGCTTTCTGGACAGCTCCTACGAGCAGTACTTC
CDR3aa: CASSFLDSSYEQYF

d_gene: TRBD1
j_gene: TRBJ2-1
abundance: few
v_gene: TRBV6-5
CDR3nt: TGTGCCAGCAGTTATACGGACAGGGCCCATAATGAGCAGTTCTTC
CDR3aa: CASSYTDRAHNEQFF

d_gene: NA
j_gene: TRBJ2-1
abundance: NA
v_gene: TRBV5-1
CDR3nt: TGCGCCAGCAGCTTGGGTTCAGGGAACTACAATGAGCAGTTCTTC
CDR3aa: CASSLGSGNYNEQFF

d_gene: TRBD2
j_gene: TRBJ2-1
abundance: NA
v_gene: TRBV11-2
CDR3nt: TGTGCCAGCAGCTTAGTGTGGGCGGGAGTAATGGGTGAGCAGTTCTTC
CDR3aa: CASSLVWAGVMGEQFF

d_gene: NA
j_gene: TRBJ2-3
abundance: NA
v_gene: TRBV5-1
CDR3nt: TGCGCCAGCAGACAGCCCCAGGGGTTCACAGATACGCAGTATTTT
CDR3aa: CASRQPQGFTDTQYF

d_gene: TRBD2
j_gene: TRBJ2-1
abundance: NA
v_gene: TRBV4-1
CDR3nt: TGCGCCAGCAGCCAAGAATCCGGACTAGGAGGGCAGCAGTTCTTC
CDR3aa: CASSQESGLGGQQFF

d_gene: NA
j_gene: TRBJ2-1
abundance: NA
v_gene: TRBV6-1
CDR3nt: TGTGCCAGCAGTGACTGGCCAGGGGAGCAGTTCTTC
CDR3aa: CASSDWPGEQFF

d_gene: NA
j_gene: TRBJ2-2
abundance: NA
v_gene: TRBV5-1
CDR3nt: TGCGCCAGCAGCTTCGCGGGACTGAACACCGGGGAGCTGTTTTTT
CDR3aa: CASSFAGLNTGELFF

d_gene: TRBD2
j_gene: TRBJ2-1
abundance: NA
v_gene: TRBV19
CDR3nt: TGTGCCAGTAGGCCACACTTAGCGGGGGGTCTAGGTGAGCAGTTCTTC
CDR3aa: CASRPHLAGGLGEQFF

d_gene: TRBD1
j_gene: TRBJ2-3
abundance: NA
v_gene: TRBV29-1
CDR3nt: TGCAGCCCCGGGGGGACAGGGGCTACCGATACGCAGTATTTT
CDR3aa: CSPGGTGATDTQYF

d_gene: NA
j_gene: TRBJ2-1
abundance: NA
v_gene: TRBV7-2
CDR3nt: TGTGCCAGCAGCTTAGTTTCCAGGGGTCCGTACAATGAGCAGTTCTTC
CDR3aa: CASSLVSRGPYNEQFF

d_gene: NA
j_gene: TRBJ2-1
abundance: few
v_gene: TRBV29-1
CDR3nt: TGCAGCGTTGTCAAGACGAGCTCCTACAATGAGCAGTTCTTC
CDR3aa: CSVVKTSSYNEQFF

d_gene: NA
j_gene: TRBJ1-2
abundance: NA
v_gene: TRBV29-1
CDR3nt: TGCAGCGTTGAAGTCGGTGGCGGCTACACCTTC
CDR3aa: CSVEVGGGYTF

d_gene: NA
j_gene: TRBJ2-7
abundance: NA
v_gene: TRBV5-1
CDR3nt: TGCGCCAGCAGCTTGGACACAGGGACGGGGGAGCAGTACTTC
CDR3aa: CASSLDTGTGEQYF

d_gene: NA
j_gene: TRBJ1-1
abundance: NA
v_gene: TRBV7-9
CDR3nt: TGTGCCAGCAGCTTGTTTGACACTGAAGCTTTCTTT
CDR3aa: CASSLFDTEAFF

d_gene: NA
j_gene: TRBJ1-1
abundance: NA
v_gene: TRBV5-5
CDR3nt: TGTGCCAGCAGCACCCCCCCGCGAGTTGAAGCTTTCTTT
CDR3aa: CASSTPPRVEAFF

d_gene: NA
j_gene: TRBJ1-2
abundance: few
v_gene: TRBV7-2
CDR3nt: TGTGCCAGCAGCTTAGCGCGAATAGGCGGCGGAGAATATGGCTACACCTTC
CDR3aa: CASSLARIGGGEYGYTF